This T cell receptor beta chain was found in a study of shared T cell receptors in the human thymus. The repertoire was sequenced with immunoSEQ multiplex PCR; TCRdb's copy has only in-frame clones and lacks some. Altogether just under 550,000 clones are present, roughly 74% being singletons, with the ten largest covering about 0.013%. The length of the CDR3 is 19 residues. CDR1 is WSHSY and CDR2 is SAAADI in the germline V gene. V lost 1 base and J lost 4, with 23 bases in between. The data also belong to a second study, concerning human thymus T cells. This second study says: Resections were taken during corrective heart surgery, and the thymus tissue came from these. Across thymic and blood repertoires, the usage of V and J genes appeared to be biased.

The rearrangement uses TRBV10-2 and TRBJ1-5, with D unclear. The receptor's source is a boy under three years old with a congenital heart defect. Sequencing input: thymocytes. The CDR3 coding sequence is TGCGCCAGCAGTGAGTTTGGTACAGCCGAGCAATCGCCAAATCAGCCCCAGCATTTT. This codes for CASSEFGTAEQSPNQPQHF.